The 29 T cell receptor beta chains below all came from one sample that was sequenced in a study of control samples from healthy donors and cancer patients. The protocol was immunoSEQ multiplex PCR, while the TCRdb copy is restricted to in-frame clones and leaves out a portion. The data contain roughly 130,000 clones, 80% to 95% of them singletons. The sequencing input was blood. The receptors were sampled from a man aged 25-40 years in good health.

The sample holds one count of this clone. The chain links TRBV6-2 or TRBV6-3 to TRBJ2-7, with 8 bases lining up with TRBD1. The J segment lost 2 bases and the V segment lost 5 bases, leaving 11 bases of the junction unmatched. This CDR3 is built from 16 residues. The germline gives CDR1 MNHEY, CDR2 SVGEGT. The CDR3 coding sequence is TGTGCCAGCAGTCAGAACCGGGACAGGAGAACCTACGAGCAGTACTTC. This translates into CASSQNRDRRTYEQYF.

The rearrangement uses TRBV7-8 and TRBJ2-7; 7 nucleotides align to TRBD1. Trimming took 3 bases from V and 3 from J; bases not matched to a gene: 2. This CDR3 spans 13 amino acids. CDR1 is SGHVS and CDR2 is FQNEAQ in the germline V gene. The DNA for the CDR3 is TGTGCCAGCAGCTTGAACAGGGGCTACGAGCAGTACTTC. Its translation: CASSLNRGYEQYF.

The genes are TRBV6-1 and TRBJ2-1, with a weak D call TRBD2 (6 bases). Germline CDR1 and CDR2: MNHNS and SASEGT. The germline V and J ends were trimmed by 2 bases and 4 bases, with 12 bases remaining between them. The CDR3 has 15 residues. The CDR3 DNA follows: TGTGCCAGCAGTGAAACGGGAGTAGTGTACAATGAGCAGTTCTTC. This gives the protein CASSETGVVYNEQFF.

V and J are TRBV20-1 and TRBJ2-1; the D gene could be TRBD1 or TRBD2 (6 bases each). The length of the CDR3 is 16 residues. Germline V lookup: CDR1 DFQATT, CDR2 SNEGSKA (reference sequence). The V gene lost 3 bases and the J gene lost 0 bases, with 15 bases spanning the gap. The CDR3 region is CSASGAGHSSYNEQFF. The CDR3 region has the DNA TGCAGTGCTAGTGGTGCGGGACATAGCTCCTACAATGAGCAGTTCTTC.

V is TRBV28 and J is TRBJ1-6, with 7 bases that match TRBD1. In germline, CDR1 is MDHEN, CDR2 SYDVKM. This CDR3 contains 14 residues. J was trimmed by 9 bases and V by 5 bases; bases with no gene match: 7. Here the CDR3 DNA reads TGTGCCAGCAGTCCAGGGGGTTTCGGTTCACCCCTCCACTTT. Residues: CASSPGGFGSPLHF.

This chain joins TRBV7-6 and TRBJ2-4; D might be TRBD1 (6 bases). The CDR3 loop spans 16 amino acids. V lost 5 bases and J 2 bases, leaving 16 bases between the germline ends. The V gene's germline CDR1 is SGHVS and CDR2 FNYEAQ. The CDR3 bases are TGTGCCAGCAGCCCCGCCCCTTGGGGGCCCAAAAACATTCAGTACTTC. Amino acids: CASSPAPWGPKNIQYF. Drawing the rest from reference TRBV7-6 and TRBJ2-4, the complete variable domain is GAGVSQSPRYKVTKRGQDVALRCDPISGHVSLYWYRQALGQGPEFLTYFNYEAQQDKSGLPNDRFSAERPEGSISTLTIQRTEQRDSAMYRCASSPAPWGPKNIQYFGAGTRLSVL.

This clone was observed once. The chain links TRBV4-2 to TRBJ1-1, with D perhaps TRBD1 (6 bases). V was cut by 3 bases and J by 1 base, with 9 bases left in between. The CDR3 has 14 residues. Per germline, CDR1 LGHNA and CDR2 YNFKEQ. Here the CDR3 DNA reads TGTGCCAGCAGCCAGGGGACACCGAACACTGAAGCTTTCTTT. Its translation: CASSQGTPNTEAFF.

This chain joins TRBV27 and TRBJ1-2, with a weak D call TRBD1 (5 bases). From germline, CDR1 is MNHEY and CDR2 SMNVEV (reference sequence). Trimming took 2 bases from V and 3 from J, leaving 10 bases between them. This CDR3 is 14 amino acids long. The CDR3: CASSLVGGYYGYTF. The CDR3 DNA reads TGTGCCAGCAGTTTAGTGGGGGGTTACTATGGCTACACCTTC.

The chain joins TRBV5-7 to TRBJ1-3; no clear D. TRBV5-7 is noted as an ORF with a role that remains uncertain. The CDR3 length is 14 residues. The V gene lost 1 base and the J gene lost 11 bases, with 16 bases spanning the gap. The CDR3 is CASSLYRFVGPIYF. In DNA form, the CDR3 reads TGTGCCAGCAGCTTGTATCGCTTTGTAGGTCCCATATATTTT.

Comment on this clone: The junction shows a germline mismatch at one end, possibly a read error. This rearrangement joins TRBV2 to TRBJ1-2; maybe TRBD1 (5 bases). Germline-derived CDR1 and CDR2 are SNHLY and FYNNEI. There are 17 residues in the CDR3. This chain's CDR3 is CASRQRSGRAFTGLRDF. The CDR3 nucleotides are TGTGCCAGCAGACAGAGGTCAGGGCGAGCCTTTACGGGACTAAGGGACTTC.

The chain carries TRBV10-3 and TRBJ1-2; D is possibly TRBD1 (5 bases). V lost 6 bases to trimming and J lost 4 bases, with 12 bases between them. CDR1 ENHRY and CDR2 SYGVKD come from the germline V gene. The CDR3 runs to 13 residues. The CDR3 DNA reads as TGTGCCATCAGCAACGACAGTCCCTATGGCTACACCTTC. Translating it yields CAISNDSPYGYTF.

V is TRBV2 and J is TRBJ2-7; 14 nucleotides agree with TRBD2. Germline loops: CDR1 SNHLY, CDR2 FYNNEI. The CDR3 contains 18 residues. V dropped 7 bases and J dropped 1; count of bases not matched to a gene: 12. CDR3 in amino acids: CASTLGGLAGEFSYEQYF. The CDR3 DNA sequence: TGTGCCAGCACCCTTGGGGGACTAGCGGGAGAGTTTTCCTACGAGCAGTACTTC.

V gene TRBV5-6 combines with J gene TRBJ1-1; no definite D call. Germline assignment: CDR1 SGHDT and CDR2 YYEEEE. Trimming stripped 7 bases from V and 6 bases from J, with 10 bases between. The CDR3 is 11 residues long. The CDR3 protein is CASRRGSEAFF. The CDR3 DNA reads TGTGCCAGCCGCCGTGGCTCTGAAGCTTTCTTT.

The rearrangement uses TRBV5-4 and TRBJ2-7; D tentatively reads TRBD1 or TRBD2 (5 bases each). The CDR3 totals 13 residues. Germline CDR1 SGHNT, CDR2 YYREEE (reference sequence). The V gene lost 4 bases and the J gene lost 5 bases, with 13 bases spanning the gap. The DNA for the CDR3 is TGTGCCAGCAGCAGAGGGACCTTAGACGAGCAGTACTTC. Amino acids: CASSRGTLDEQYF.

The V call is TRBV28, the J call TRBJ2-3; 9 nucleotides align to TRBD2. The V and J ends lost 5 bases and 2 bases, in that order; junction bases with no gene match: 14. The germline gives CDR1 MDHEN, CDR2 SYDVKM. The CDR3 is 18 residues long. This chain's CDR3 is CASSPTVLAGLITDTQYF. The CDR3 DNA reads TGTGCCAGCAGTCCTACAGTACTAGCGGGCCTTATCACAGATACGCAGTATTTT.

This chain links TRBV10-2 with TRBJ1-2, with 8 bases fitting TRBD1. The V gene's germline CDR1 is WSHSY and CDR2 SAAADI. With V trimmed by 8 bases and J by 4 bases, 9 bases remained unmatched. This CDR3 contains 14 residues. The CDR3 loop reads CASVPDRVAYGYTF. DNA of the CDR3: TGCGCCAGCGTTCCGGACAGGGTGGCCTATGGCTACACCTTC.

The rearrangement uses TRBV4-1 and TRBJ2-7, with 8 bases lining up with TRBD2. V shed 2 bases and J 3 bases; nucleotides not matched to a gene: 3. Germline V CDR1 and CDR2: MGHRA, YSYEKL. The CDR3 totals 14 residues. DNA for the CDR3: TGCGCCAGCAGCCAACTAGCGGGTGGCTACGAGCAGTACTTC. It yields the protein CASSQLAGGYEQYF.

The genes are TRBV3-1 (or the pseudogene TRBV3-2) and TRBJ1-4; D call uncertain. This CDR3 is built from 16 residues. Germline loops: CDR1 LGHDT, CDR2 YNNKEL (reference sequence). Trimming removed 3 bases at V and 7 bases at J, with 18 bases between. The DNA of the CDR3 is TGTGCCAGCAGCCAGGGCGAGGGTAGTACGGCTGAAAAACTGTTTTTT. Protein: CASSQGEGSTAEKLFF.

The chain links TRBV2 to TRBJ2-1; 8 bases align to TRBD2. From germline, CDR1 is SNHLY and CDR2 FYNNEI. This CDR3 contains 16 residues. The V segment lost 6 bases and the J segment 0 bases; nucleotides outside the gene matches: 7. CDR3 DNA sequence: TGTGCCAGCAGACCTCGAAGCGGGAGCTCCTACAATGAGCAGTTCTTC. Its protein is CASRPRSGSSYNEQFF. The whole variable domain, filled in from reference TRBV2 and TRBJ2-1, reads EPEVTQTPSHQVTQMGQEVILRCVPISNHLYFYWYRQILGQKVEFLVSFYNNEISEKSEIFDDQFSVERPDGSNFTLKIRSTKLEDSAMYFCASRPRSGSSYNEQFFGPGTRLTVL.

V gene TRBV7-8 combines with J gene TRBJ2-7; 7 bases align to TRBD1. In germline, CDR1 is SGHVS, CDR2 FQNEAQ. V shed 4 bases, J shed 4 bases, and the junction held 4 bases outside the gene matches. This CDR3 is built from 13 residues. The DNA of the CDR3 is TGTGCCAGCAGCTGGGACAGAAGATACGAGCAGTACTTC. This translates into CASSWDRRYEQYF.

The table lists this clone with a few counts. The CDR3 loop is CASSDSGTSGYNEQFF. The CDR3 bases are TGTGCCAGCAGTGACTCGGGGACTAGCGGGTACAATGAGCAGTTCTTC. The chain links TRBV6-4 to TRBJ2-1, with 12 bases fitting TRBD2. Germline-derived CDR1 and CDR2 are MRHNA and SNTAGT. The CDR3 extends over 16 amino acids. V was clipped by 0 bases and J by 4 bases; unmatched bases: 1.

This clone was detected a few times. This chain joins TRBV27 and TRBJ1-6; D gene ambiguous. The germline V gene has CDR1 MNHEY and CDR2 SMNVEV (reference sequence). V was clipped by 4 bases and J by 5 bases, with 15 bases between them. The CDR3 is made up of 16 amino acids. The CDR3 reads CASSYRAVLNNSPLHF. Here the CDR3 DNA reads TGTGCCAGCAGTTATCGCGCCGTGCTTAATAATTCACCCCTCCACTTT.

V is TRBV2 and J is TRBJ2-5; a possible D gene is TRBD1 (6 bases). The length of the CDR3 is 14 residues. The germline V gene has CDR1 SNHLY and CDR2 FYNNEI. Trimming took off 7 bases at V and 4 bases at J, with 16 bases between the two ends. CDR3 bases: TGTGCCAGCAACATACTCAGGGGCCCAGAGACCCAGTACTTC. Residues: CASNILRGPETQYF. Combining the CDR3 with reference TRBV2 and TRBJ2-5 gives the whole variable domain EPEVTQTPSHQVTQMGQEVILRCVPISNHLYFYWYRQILGQKVEFLVSFYNNEISEKSEIFDDQFSVERPDGSNFTLKIRSTKLEDSAMYFCASNILRGPETQYFGPGTRLLVL.

The chain couples TRBV19 to TRBJ1-2; a weak D match, TRBD1 (6 bases). V gave up 5 bases and J gave up 4 bases, with 11 bases separating them. Germline V gene sequence: CDR1 LNHDA, CDR2 SQIVND (reference sequence). There are 13 residues in the CDR3. CDR3 in DNA: TGTGCCAGTAGTGAGATGACAGGCTATGGCTACACCTTC. Its protein is CASSEMTGYGYTF.

CDR3 in amino acids: CSASHRGKWDTEAFF. CDR3 sequence (DNA): TGCAGTGCTAGTCATAGGGGAAAGTGGGACACTGAAGCTTTCTTT. The J gene is TRBJ1-1, the V gene TRBV20-1, with a tentative D call TRBD1 (5 bases). The CDR3 runs to 15 residues. CDR1 and CDR2 from the germline V gene are DFQATT and SNEGSKA (reference sequence). The V gene lost 3 bases and the J gene lost 3 bases, with 17 bases spanning the gap.

The rearrangement links TRBV6-5 to TRBJ1-5; D remains ambiguous. The V end was cut by 2 bases, the J end by 4 bases, with 9 bases between. The CDR3 contains 14 residues. The germline V gene encodes CDR1 MNHEY and CDR2 SVGAGI. This chain's CDR3 is CASSYNPENQPQHF. The CDR3 DNA is TGTGCCAGCAGTTACAACCCGGAAAATCAGCCCCAGCATTTT.

J is TRBJ2-3 and V is TRBV5-4, with TRBD1 as a possible D gene (8 bases). The germline gives CDR1 SGHNT, CDR2 YYREEE (reference sequence). The CDR3 length is 14 residues. Trimming stripped 9 bases from V and 4 bases from J, with 18 bases between. The CDR3, as DNA: TGTGCCACACAGGGGGGAGGGTTGTCAGATACGCAGTATTTT. Translating it yields CATQGGGLSDTQYF.

The chain has TRBV7-3 and TRBJ1-1, with D unresolved. This CDR3 spans 13 amino acids. Germline CDR1 reads SGHTA; CDR2 reads FQGTGA. V lost 8 bases and J lost 5, with 15 bases in between. The chain's CDR3 is CASGVGAQTEAFF. In DNA form, the CDR3 reads TGTGCCAGCGGGGTTGGAGCCCAAACTGAAGCTTTCTTT.

The chain recombines TRBV7-9 with TRBJ1-1; maybe TRBD1 (6 bases). The V and J ends lost 0 bases and 8 bases respectively, with 7 bases between them. This CDR3 has 12 amino acids. Germline CDR1 and CDR2: SEHNR and FQNEAQ (reference sequence). The CDR3 loop is CASSLAQGEAFF. The CDR3 DNA follows: TGTGCCAGCAGCTTAGCTCAGGGGGAAGCTTTCTTT. The full variable domain, with the rest looked up from reference TRBV7-9 and TRBJ1-1, is DTGVSQNPRHKITKRGQNVTFRCDPISEHNRLYWYRQTLGQGPEFLTYFQNEAQLEKSRLLSDRFSAERPKGSFSTLEIQRTEQGDSAMYLCASSLAQGEAFFGQGTRLTVV.